These T cell receptor beta chains were read from a single sample in a study of regulatory T cells in long-lasting Graves disease. TCRdb redid the calling of the multiplex PCR reads with MiXCR, one entry per CDR3 protein. Of 450,000 to 600,000 distinct CDR3 sequences in the sample, roughly 12% are singletons; the top ten hold 8.5% to 10%. The sample was also reused in another study, on T cells in Graves' hyperthyroidism and ophthalmopathy.

The sequencing used peripheral blood mononuclear cells (PBMCs), collected at new diagnosis, from a patient treated with antithyroid drugs. Source of these receptors: a man aged 30 to 45 with Graves disease. Each CDR3 is given with its conserved first and last residue. D genes are given only for firm matches. Not every row has a clone size; where given, it reads once, few, many or a size class.

CDR3aa,CDR3nt,v_gene,d_gene,j_gene,abundance
CASIRTEMNTEAFF,TGTGCCAGCATTAGGACAGAGATGAACACTGAAGCTTTCTTT,TRBV11-2,NA,TRBJ1-1,many
CASSQAGGNTGELFF,TGTGCCAGCAGCCAGGCGGGGGGGAACACCGGGGAGCTGTTTTTT,TRBV7-2,TRBD2,TRBJ2-2,once
CASSYIATASYEQYF,TGTGCCAGCAGCTATATAGCAACGGCTTCCTACGAGCAGTACTTC,TRBV6-1,NA,TRBJ2-7,NA
CASSYSTGGTEAFF,TGTGCCAGCAGTTACTCGACAGGGGGCACTGAAGCTTTCTTT,TRBV6-5,TRBD1,TRBJ1-1,many
CASSRVKTGELFF,TGCGCCAGCAGTAGGGTAAAGACCGGGGAGCTGTTTTTT,TRBV10-1,NA,TRBJ2-2,NA
CASSLTGSGGFTEAFF,TGTGCCAGCAGCTTAACGGGGTCTGGGGGATTCACTGAAGCTTTCTTT,TRBV7-3,NA,TRBJ1-1,NA
CASSRTVGNIGELFF,TGTGCCAGCAGCCGGACAGTAGGAAATATCGGGGAGCTGTTTTTT,TRBV27,NA,TRBJ2-2,many
CASSQDRDRTYGYTF,TGTGCCAGCAGCCAGGACCGGGACAGGACCTATGGCTACACCTTC,TRBV4-2,TRBD1,TRBJ1-2,NA
CATSRDQSQLGEQYF,TGTGCCACCAGCAGAGATCAATCGCAATTAGGCGAGCAGTACTTC,TRBV15,NA,TRBJ2-7,few
CSAGDRDDQPQHF,TGCAGTGCCGGGGACAGGGACGATCAGCCCCAGCATTTT,TRBV20-1,TRBD1,TRBJ1-5,few
CSARSGSRGPEQFF,TGCAGTGCTAGAAGCGGTTCTCGGGGGCCTGAGCAGTTCTTC,TRBV20-1,NA,TRBJ2-1,many
CSAMGQGNSYEQYF,TGCAGTGCTATGGGACAGGGGAACTCCTACGAGCAGTACTTC,TRBV20-1,TRBD1,TRBJ2-7,NA
CSARDQEREAGDTQYF,TGCAGTGCTAGAGACCAGGAGCGGGAGGCAGGAGATACGCAGTATTTT,TRBV20-1,TRBD2,TRBJ2-3,many
CATSSGNGGYQPQHF,TGTGCCACCAGCAGCGGGAACGGAGGTTATCAGCCCCAGCATTTT,TRBV15,NA,TRBJ1-5,NA
CASSYEGAGAGELFF,TGTGCTAGCAGCTATGAGGGGGCCGGGGCCGGGGAGCTGTTTTTT,TRBV7-7,TRBD1,TRBJ2-2,NA
CASSLRVRGSPLHF,TGTGCCAGCAGTTTAAGAGTTAGAGGTTCACCCCTCCACTTT,TRBV12-3/TRBV12-4,NA,TRBJ1-6,many
CSVDRGGVVYNEQFF,TGCAGCGTAGACAGGGGAGGGGTGGTATACAATGAGCAGTTCTTC,TRBV29-1,NA,TRBJ2-1,many
CASSEGRRAYEQYF,TGTGCCAGCAGTGAGGGGCGGAGAGCCTACGAGCAGTACTTC,TRBV2,NA,TRBJ2-7,many
CASRYQGLGHTEAFF,TGTGCCAGCAGGTACCAGGGACTGGGGCACACTGAAGCTTTCTTT,TRBV2,NA,TRBJ1-1,many
CASSYGQGASPLHF,TGTGCCAGCAGTTACGGACAGGGGGCTTCACCCCTCCACTTT,TRBV6-2/TRBV6-3,TRBD1,TRBJ1-6,NA
CASSFTGLEKLFF,TGCGCCAGCAGCTTCACAGGGCTCGAAAAACTGTTTTTT,TRBV5-1,NA,TRBJ1-4,many
CSVAAGWGYGYTF,TGCAGCGTTGCGGCAGGGTGGGGCTATGGCTACACCTTC,TRBV29-1,NA,TRBJ1-2,NA
CAWKWEGYNEQFF,TGTGCCTGGAAGTGGGAGGGCTACAATGAGCAGTTCTTC,TRBV30,TRBD2,TRBJ2-1,NA
CASSSRDGLDGYTF,TGCGCCAGCAGCTCCAGGGATGGGCTCGATGGCTACACCTTC,TRBV5-1,NA,TRBJ1-2,many
CASSWETGPRGNQPQHF,TGTGCCAGCAGCTGGGAGACAGGGCCGAGGGGTAATCAGCCCCAGCATTTT,TRBV5-5,TRBD1,TRBJ1-5,many
CASSQAESGASYNEQFF,TGTGCCAGCAGCCAAGCTGAGAGCGGGGCTTCCTACAATGAGCAGTTCTTC,TRBV3-1,TRBD2,TRBJ2-1,few
CASSLAPGQAYEQYF,TGTGCCAGCAGCTTAGCACCGGGACAGGCCTACGAGCAGTACTTC,TRBV7-8,TRBD1,TRBJ2-7,many
CASSLLAGGNANTGELFF,TGTGCCAGCAGTTTACTAGCGGGAGGAAATGCGAACACCGGGGAGCTGTTTTTT,TRBV6-9,TRBD2,TRBJ2-2,many
CATSGTGSRQPQHF,TGTGCCACCAGCGGGACAGGGAGTCGGCAGCCCCAGCATTTT,TRBV15,TRBD1,TRBJ1-5,many